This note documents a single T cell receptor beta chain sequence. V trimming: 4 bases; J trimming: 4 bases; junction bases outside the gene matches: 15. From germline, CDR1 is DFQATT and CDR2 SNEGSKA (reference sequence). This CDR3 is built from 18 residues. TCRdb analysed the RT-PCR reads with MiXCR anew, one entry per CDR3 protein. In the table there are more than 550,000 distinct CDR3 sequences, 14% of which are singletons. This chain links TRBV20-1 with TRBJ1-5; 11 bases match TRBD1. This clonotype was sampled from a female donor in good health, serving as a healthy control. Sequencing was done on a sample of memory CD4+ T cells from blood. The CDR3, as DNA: TGCAGTGCTATAGGGGGGATTAGAGGGACAGGGGGTAATCAGCCCCAGCATTTT. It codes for CSAIGGIRGTGGNQPQHF.